In its sample, the clone carrying this TCR beta chain was seen many times. The antigen is unknown. The sample originates from a study of early T cells in non-severe SARS-CoV-2 infection. Study as a whole: The sequenced material was bulk RNA from unsorted whole blood, and its chains were unpaired. Study-level findings and limits: Reliance on VDJdb matching favored anti-spike CD8 responses; private and CD4 specificities were missed.

Unique molecular identifiers were attached to individual cDNA molecules. TCRdb fed the 5' RACE reads into MiXCR, producing one record per CDR3 protein. Altogether more than 75,000 distinct CDR3 sequences are present, less than 15% being singletons, with the ten largest covering about 6.4%. Trimming pared 10 bases from V and 3 bases from J, leaving 15 bases between. The CDR3 is 13 amino acids. The V call is TRBV12-3 or TRBV12-4, the J call TRBJ1-2; D may be TRBD1 (5 bases). The clonotype comes from an adult who was a healthcare worker with PCR-confirmed SARS-CoV-2 infection or an uninfected control (not recorded which). The material sequenced was whole blood. CDR3 amino acids: CAIPQGSDYGYTF. The DNA for the CDR3 is TGTGCCATCCCTCAGGGTTCCGACTATGGCTACACCTTC.